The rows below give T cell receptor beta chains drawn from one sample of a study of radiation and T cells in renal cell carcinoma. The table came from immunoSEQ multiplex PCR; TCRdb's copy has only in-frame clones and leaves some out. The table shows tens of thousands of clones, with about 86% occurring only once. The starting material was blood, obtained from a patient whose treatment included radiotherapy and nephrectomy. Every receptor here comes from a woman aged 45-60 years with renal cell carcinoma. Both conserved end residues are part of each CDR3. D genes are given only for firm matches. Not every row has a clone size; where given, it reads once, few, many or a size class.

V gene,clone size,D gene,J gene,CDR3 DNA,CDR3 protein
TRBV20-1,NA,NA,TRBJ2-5,TGCAGTGCTAGACCGCAGGAGACCCAGTACTTC,CSARPQETQYF
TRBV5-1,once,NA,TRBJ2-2,TGCGCCAGCAGCTTAATGATGGGGTTGAGGAAGAACGGGGAGCTGTTTTTT,CASSLMMGLRKNGELFF
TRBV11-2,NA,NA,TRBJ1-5,TGTGCCAGCAGCTTAGATCGGAATCAGCCCCAGCATTTT,CASSLDRNQPQHF
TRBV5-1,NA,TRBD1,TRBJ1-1,TGCGCCAGCAGAGCTGGAGGGGACAGGGTATCCACTGAAGCTTTCTTT,CASRAGGDRVSTEAFF
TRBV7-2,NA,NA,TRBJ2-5,TGTGCCAGCAGCTTAAGTCAGGGGAAAGAGACCCAGTACTTC,CASSLSQGKETQYF
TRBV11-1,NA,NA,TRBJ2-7,TGTGCCAGCAGCCCTCGGCCCCCTGAGGACTACGAGCAGTACTTC,CASSPRPPEDYEQYF
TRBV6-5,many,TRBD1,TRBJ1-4,TGTGCCAGCAGTTTAGACAGGGCGACTAATGAAAAACTGTTTTTT,CASSLDRATNEKLFF
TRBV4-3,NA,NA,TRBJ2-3,TGCGCCAGCAGCCAAGCGGGACCGGGAGATACGCAGTATTTT,CASSQAGPGDTQYF
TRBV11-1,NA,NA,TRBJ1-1,TGTGCCAGCAGCCTGACAGAGAACACTGAAGCTTTCTTT,CASSLTENTEAFF
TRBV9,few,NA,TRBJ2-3,TGTGCCAGCAGCGTAGAGGGGGGCTTGCTAGCCGGCGATACGCAGTATTTT,CASSVEGGLLAGDTQYF
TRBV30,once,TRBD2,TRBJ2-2,TGTGCCTGCAACGGGGAAGGGAGGGACACCGGGGAGCTGTTTTTT,CACNGEGRDTGELFF
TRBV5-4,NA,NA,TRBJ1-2,TGTGCCAGCAGCTTTCCCCTAGGTGGCTACACCTTC,CASSFPLGGYTF
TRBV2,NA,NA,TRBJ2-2,TGTGCCAGCATGGAAACTAGATCAGTTTTGGAGCTGTTTTTT,CASMETRSVLELFF
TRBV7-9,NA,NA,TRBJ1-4,TGTGCCAGCAGCACAGACAGCGGAGCCGGAGAAAAACTGTTTTTT,CASSTDSGAGEKLFF
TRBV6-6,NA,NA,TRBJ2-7,TGTGCCAGCAGTTACTCAGGGGTTGGCGAGCAGTACTTC,CASSYSGVGEQYF